This T cell receptor beta chain stems from a study of T cell repertoires in cytomegalovirus infection (dated by TCRdb to about 2019). As for the study more broadly: Because public TCR beta signatures pointed to carriage of CMV infection together with the matching HLA type, the HLA type of each donor mattered for the analysis.

Study-level results and caveats: In both this cohort and an independent cohort of approximately 350 donors, the cumulative frequency of public TCR beta family members distinguished carriers of CMV infection plus the relevant HLA type. In the ex vivo response, HLA-C-restricted CMV-specific TCR beta clonotypes were dominant, and in two of eight donors the single most frequent clonotype came from this HLA-C-restricted group.

The CDR3 covers 13 residues, taking in both the cysteine and the phenylalanine. The retained sequence is limited to the CDR3, 39 bases, with the frame set at the first base. A distance of 13 bases separates the germline ends of V and J, which lose 5 bases and 5 bases respectively. This sample was sequenced with an Illumina HiSeq 1500. The public reads were reanalyzed by TCRdb: fastp trimming at Q25, MiXCR alignment, in-frame beta chains only. Each CDR3 protein gets just one entry, which takes the most common genes and DNA from the rows behind it. Across this sample there are approximately 750,000 distinct CDR3 sequences, with roughly 36% seen only once. The ten most abundant clones make up 2.8% of the sample. This clonotype has only a few counts. Its recognized antigen is unknown. No much larger clonotype is one base removed from it; base qualities were not supplied.

Sequences were obtained from PBMCs. This TCR derives from a human donor in good health (CMV status not recorded). Some clones in this sample may be carry-over from other donors' samples. This chain joins TRBV12-3 or TRBV12-4 to TRBJ2-7, with the D gene not clear enough to name. At the DNA level, the sequence is TGTGCCAGCAGTAGTTTTCGTATTAACGAGCAGTACTTC. Its product reads: CASSSFRINEQYF.